This T cell receptor (beta chain) was recovered during a study of T cell repertoires in cytomegalovirus infection. TCRdb fed the reads into MiXCR, producing one record per CDR3 protein. In the table there are about 300,000 distinct CDR3 sequences, around 9.6% of which are singletons. This clonotype was seen ten or more times. Its antigen is as yet unknown. The CDR3 has 17 residues. Trimming at V came to 1 base and at J to 1 base, leaving 6 bases not matched to a gene. In germline, CDR1 is SGHVS, CDR2 FNYEAQ. Overall study results and limits: CMV-specific TCR beta clonotypes restricted by HLA-C dominated the ex vivo response.

This rearrangement joins TRBV7-6 to TRBJ1-5; 8 bases align to TRBD1. This receptor was identified in a human donor in good health (CMV status not recorded). Some clones in this sample may be carry-over from other donors' samples. Sequencing was carried out using PBMCs. The CDR3 loop reads CASSLGTGTTSNQPQHF. DNA of the CDR3: TGTGCCAGCAGCTTAGGGACAGGGACCACGAGCAATCAGCCCCAGCATTTT.